These T cell receptor beta chains were read from a single sample in a study of cytomegalovirus exposure and HLA in healthy donors. The repertoire was sequenced with immunoSEQ multiplex PCR; TCRdb's copy has only in-frame clones and lacks some. Of under 200,000 clones in the sample, about 79% were seen once. The sample taken for sequencing was PBMCs. Receptor source: a female donor in good health and CMV-seronegative. CDR3s include the opening cysteine and the closing phenylalanine or tryptophan. The order of the fields is clone size, D gene, J gene, V gene, CDR3 protein, CDR3 DNA. A D gene is named only where the DNA matches it firmly. Only part of the rows carry a size: once, few, many, or a class if the clone is expanded.

few	-	TRBJ2-7	TRBV6-5	CASSEQGYEQYF	TGTGCCAGCAGTGAACAGGGTTACGAGCAGTACTTC
-	TRBD1	TRBJ1-2	TRBV9	CASSPYGQVVRGYTF	TGTGCCAGCAGCCCATACGGACAGGTGGTTCGTGGCTACACCTTC
-	-	TRBJ1-5	TRBV27	CASSPGAKGLNQPQHF	TGTGCCAGCAGCCCTGGTGCGAAGGGGCTTAATCAGCCCCAGCATTTT
-	TRBD2	TRBJ2-1	TRBV6-1	CASSEPSGAGNEQFF	TGTGCCAGCAGTGAACCTAGCGGGGCGGGGAATGAGCAGTTCTTC
-	TRBD1	TRBJ2-3	TRBV2	CASLAGQVNTDTQYF	TGTGCCAGCCTGGCGGGACAGGTAAACACAGATACGCAGTATTTT
-	-	TRBJ1-5	TRBV6-5	CASSYSGGGSNQPQHF	TGTGCCAGCAGTTACTCAGGGGGAGGGAGCAATCAGCCCCAGCATTTT
once	-	TRBJ2-7	TRBV27	CASSFLFGGNYEQYF	TGTGCCAGCAGTTTCCTTTTTGGGGGGAACTACGAGCAGTACTTC
-	TRBD2	TRBJ2-1	TRBV6-5	CASSSAGGPRNEQFF	TGTGCCAGCAGTTCAGCGGGGGGGCCGAGGAATGAGCAGTTCTTC
-	TRBD1	TRBJ2-7	TRBV5-1	CASSFGLRTGVGGSYEQYF	TGCGCCAGCAGTTTTGGATTACGGACAGGGGTGGGGGGTTCCTACGAGCAGTACTTC
-	TRBD1	TRBJ2-5	TRBV6-1	CASGRGQGKQETQYF	TGTGCCAGCGGGAGAGGACAGGGAAAACAAGAGACCCAGTACTTC
few	-	TRBJ1-2	TRBV19	CASSRVTGFQGYGYTF	TGTGCCAGTTCAAGGGTAACAGGGTTCCAAGGCTATGGCTACACCTTC
-	TRBD2	TRBJ2-7	TRBV30	CAWSYPGLAGPYEQYF	TGTGCCTGGAGTTACCCGGGACTAGCGGGACCCTACGAGCAGTACTTC
-	TRBD1	TRBJ1-1	TRBV18	CASSFLQGASTEAFF	TGTGCCAGCTCGTTTTTACAGGGGGCCAGCACTGAAGCTTTCTTT
-	-	TRBJ1-1	TRBV9	CASRAWGGNTEAFF	TGTGCCAGCAGGGCATGGGGGGGGAACACTGAAGCTTTCTTT
-	-	TRBJ2-2	TRBV2	CAHGLLNTGELFF	TGTGCTCACGGGTTGTTGAACACCGGGGAGCTGTTTTTT
-	TRBD1	TRBJ1-1	TRBV4-1	CASSQDDRVNTEAFF	TGCGCCAGCAGCCAGGACGACAGGGTGAACACTGAAGCTTTCTTT
-	-	TRBJ2-7	TRBV18	CASSPGRIYEQYF	TGTGCCAGCTCACCAGGGAGGATCTACGAGCAGTACTTC
-	-	TRBJ1-1	TRBV19	CASRNQGGNTEAFF	TGTGCCAGTAGGAATCAGGGAGGAAACACTGAAGCTTTCTTT
-	TRBD2	TRBJ2-3	TRBV11-3	CASSSVSGRAQYF	TGTGCCAGCAGCTCTGTCTCGGGGAGGGCGCAGTATTTT
-	-	TRBJ2-5	TRBV5-4	CASSLIPRETQYF	TGTGCCAGCAGCTTAATACCTCGGGAGACCCAGTACTTC
-	-	TRBJ1-1	TRBV5-1	CAIGGDRTTEAFF	TGCGCCATCGGGGGGGATCGGACCACTGAAGCTTTCTTT
-	TRBD1	TRBJ1-2	TRBV6-6	CASSRTGGGYGYTF	TGTGCCAGCAGTAGAACAGGGGGCGGCTATGGCTACACCTTC
-	-	TRBJ1-4	TRBV28	CASTWGGRVKLFF	TGTGCCAGCACCTGGGGCGGTCGAGTAAAACTGTTTTTT
-	TRBD2	TRBJ2-2	TRBV7-3	CASSPQGLAVPGELFF	TGTGCCAGCAGCCCTCAGGGACTAGCGGTTCCCGGGGAGCTGTTTTTT
once	TRBD1	TRBJ1-6	TRBV6-1	CASRAGTGKDSPLHF	TGTGCCAGCAGGGCCGGGACAGGGAAGGATTCACCCCTCCACTTT
once	TRBD2	TRBJ2-7	TRBV7-9	CASSLERGAYEQYF	TGTGCCAGCAGCTTAGAGCGGGGCGCCTACGAGCAGTACTTC
-	TRBD1	TRBJ1-5	TRBV15	CATSGYIGTGNQPQHF	TGTGCCACCAGCGGTTATATCGGGACAGGGAATCAGCCCCAGCATTTT
-	TRBD1	TRBJ1-1	TRBV6-1	CASMAQSTGETEAFF	TGTGCCAGCATGGCCCAGTCTACAGGGGAAACTGAAGCTTTCTTT
-	-	TRBJ2-2	TRBV19	CASTPVGGTGELFF	TGTGCCAGTACCCCCGTCGGGGGAACCGGGGAGCTGTTTTTT
-	TRBD1	TRBJ1-2	TRBV15	CATSPGTGGIGGYTF	TGTGCCACCAGCCCAGGGACAGGGGGCATAGGAGGCTACACCTTC
-	-	TRBJ1-1	TRBV2	CASSKGVNTEAFF	TGTGCCAGCTCGAAAGGAGTGAACACTGAAGCTTTCTTT
-	-	TRBJ1-1	TRBV10-3	CAISGSDSYRRAFF	TGTGCCATCAGTGGATCAGACTCTTATCGTCGAGCTTTCTTT
-	-	TRBJ2-3	TRBV7-2	CASSLGPLAVDTQYF	TGTGCCAGCAGCTTAGGCCCGCTGGCGGTGGATACGCAGTATTTT
few	TRBD2	TRBJ2-1	TRBV27	CARAPPRLAGVLEQFF	TGTGCCAGGGCCCCCCCCCGACTAGCGGGAGTTTTAGAGCAGTTCTTC
few	-	TRBJ2-4	TRBV7-8	CASSVNRAPAKNIQYF	TGTGCCAGCAGCGTCAACAGGGCCCCAGCCAAAAACATTCAGTACTTC
-	TRBD1	TRBJ1-2	TRBV20-1	CSATTGTGYTF	TGCAGTGCTACGACAGGGACTGGCTACACCTTC
-	TRBD2	TRBJ2-1	TRBV4-3	CASSQDTEREYRDEQFF	TGCGCCAGCAGCCAAGATACGGAGCGGGAGTATCGGGATGAGCAGTTCTTC
-	-	TRBJ2-7	TRBV4-3	CASSQDVSRLSSYEQYF	TGCGCCAGCAGCCAAGATGTGTCCAGACTGAGCTCCTACGAGCAGTACTTC
few	-	TRBJ1-2	TRBV5-1	CASSLGGREGYGYTF	TGCGCCAGCAGCTTGGGAGGGCGCGAGGGATATGGCTACACCTTC
-	-	TRBJ2-7	TRBV28	CASSLRAAYPYEQYF	TGTGCCAGCAGTCTCAGGGCAGCTTACCCCTACGAGCAGTACTTC
-	-	TRBJ2-3	TRBV2	CASHSRYTDTQYF	TGTGCCAGCCATAGCAGATACACAGATACGCAGTATTTT
-	TRBD1	TRBJ2-7	TRBV2	CASSGNRGTGEQYF	TGTGCCAGCAGTGGAAACAGGGGCACCGGCGAGCAGTACTTC
-	TRBD2	TRBJ2-3	TRBV5-1	CASSLQGLAVTDTQYF	TGCGCCAGCAGCTTGCAGGGACTAGCGGTCACAGATACGCAGTATTTT
-	TRBD1	TRBJ2-7	TRBV4-2	CASSQVWGQTYEQYF	TGTGCCAGCAGCCAAGTTTGGGGACAGACCTACGAGCAGTACTTC
few	-	TRBJ1-5	TRBV7-2	CASSLGGGASQPQHF	TGTGCCAGCAGCCTCGGGGGGGGCGCAAGCCAGCCCCAGCATTTT
-	-	TRBJ2-3	TRBV7-9	CASIRGGAESTDTQYF	TGTGCCAGCATCCGTGGGGGGGCGGAGTCCACAGATACGCAGTATTTT
-	-	TRBJ1-1	TRBV5-1	CASSLWGGTEAFF	TGCGCCAGCAGCTTGTGGGGGGGGACTGAAGCTTTCTTT
-	-	TRBJ2-7	TRBV5-4	CASSVTQGYEQYF	TGTGCCAGCAGCGTAACACAGGGATACGAGCAGTACTTC
few	-	TRBJ1-2	TRBV7-3	CASSQQGVGGYTF	TGTGCCAGCAGCCAACAGGGAGTTGGTGGCTACACCTTC
-	TRBD1	TRBJ2-7	TRBV5-1	CASSLEDRGSYEQYF	TGCGCCAGCAGCTTAGAGGACAGGGGTTCCTACGAGCAGTACTTC
-	-	TRBJ2-7	TRBV13	CASSTGSAEQYF	TGTGCCAGCAGCACAGGGTCGGCCGAGCAGTACTTC
-	TRBD1	TRBJ2-1	TRBV27	CASSSRHRGYNEQFF	TGTGCCAGCAGTTCGCGTCACAGGGGCTACAATGAGCAGTTCTTC
few	TRBD1	TRBJ1-2	TRBV23-1	CASSRFWDSALGGYTF	TGCGCCAGCAGTCGATTTTGGGACAGTGCTTTAGGGGGCTACACCTTC